The 3 T cell receptor beta chains below all came from one sample that was sequenced in a study of blood T cell repertoires in COVID-19. TCRdb's table, derived via immunoSEQ multiplex PCR, lists solely in-frame clones and lacks some. The sample records about 280,000 clones, roughly 89% being singletons. Source material: peripheral blood. These receptors all come from a man aged 40-55 years with acute or convalescent COVID-19.

This chain joins TRBV5-1 and TRBJ2-5, with D unresolved. Between the trimmed V and J ends, which lost 4 bases and 4 bases, there was a span of 11 bases. The germline V gene encodes CDR1 SGHRS and CDR2 YFSETQ. The CDR3 has 13 residues. CDR3 sequence (DNA): TGCGCCAGCAGCCCCCCCCCGTCAGAGACCCAGTACTTC. Protein product: CASSPPPSETQYF.

This sequence joins TRBV24-1 and TRBJ2-1; no definite D call. In germline, CDR1 is KGHDR, CDR2 SFDVKD. The V and J ends lost 3 bases and 9 bases respectively, with 11 bases between them. This CDR3 contains 13 residues. The CDR3, as DNA: TGTGCCACCAGTGATCCCCCATTTAGTGAGCAGTTCTTC. It specifies CATSDPPFSEQFF.

The rearrangement joins TRBV27 to TRBJ1-4; 11 bases line up with TRBD1. The CDR3 has 16 residues. Per the germline V gene, CDR1 is MNHEY and CDR2 is SMNVEV (reference sequence). V was pared by 10 bases and J by 8 bases, with 15 bases of the junction left unmatched. The CDR3 DNA reads as TGTGCCAACCTTCTGGGACAGGGGGACCCAAGAGAAAAACTGTTTTTT. The encoded protein is CANLLGQGDPREKLFF.